Reported below is one TCR beta chain. Its antigen remains unidentified. This sample is drawn from a study of shared clonotypes between healthy human individuals. Findings of the study overall: Among a few donors, approximately 5.4% of naive CD4 clonotypes were found in common. The study drew on few donors, limiting represented genetic and exposure-history diversity.

Naive CD8 populations comprised CD45RO-negative cells positively selected for CCR7, excluding terminally differentiated effector memory CD45RA+ cells. Clones were sequenced by immunoSEQ multiplex PCR, and TCRdb holds only the in-frame ones, with some missing. The sample includes around 1.9 million clones, 90% to 95% of them seen just once. The CDR3 spans 14 residues. V was pared by 7 bases and J by 6 bases, with 9 bases of the junction left unmatched. Germline values: CDR1 SEHNR, CDR2 FQNEAQ (reference sequence). The chain is built from TRBV7-9 and TRBJ2-7, with 10 bases aligning to TRBD2. The sequencing sample was made of naive CD8+ T cells from PBMCs. The TCR sequence derives from a young man in good health. Some clones in this sample may be carry-over from other donors' samples. As DNA, the CDR3 is TGTGCCAGCACCCCTCGGCTAGCGGGAGCCGAGCAGTACTTC. Its protein product is CASTPRLAGAEQYF.